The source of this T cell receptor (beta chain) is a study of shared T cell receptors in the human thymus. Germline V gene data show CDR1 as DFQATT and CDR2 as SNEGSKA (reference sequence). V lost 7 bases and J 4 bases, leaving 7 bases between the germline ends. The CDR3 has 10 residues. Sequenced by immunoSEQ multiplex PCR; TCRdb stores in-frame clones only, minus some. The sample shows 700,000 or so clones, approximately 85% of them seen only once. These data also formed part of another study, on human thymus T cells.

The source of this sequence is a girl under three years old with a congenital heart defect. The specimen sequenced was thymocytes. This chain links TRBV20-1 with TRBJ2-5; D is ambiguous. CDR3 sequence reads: CSGERETQYF. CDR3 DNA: TGCAGTGGAGAACGAGAGACCCAGTACTTC.